The clone carrying this T cell receptor (beta chain) was counted ten times or more. The antigen is undetermined. Sample barcodes and UMIs were carried by the TCR alpha and TCR beta cDNA libraries that 5'RACE generated with constant-segment primers. TCRdb analysed the 5' RACE reads with MiXCR anew, one entry per CDR3 protein. This table holds around 250,000 distinct CDR3 sequences, 9.4% found once. The CDR3 has 15 amino acids. Germline CDR1 is LGHDT and CDR2 is YNNKEL (reference sequence). The J segment lost 6 bases and the V segment lost 7 bases, leaving 9 bases of the junction unmatched. This sample is part of a study of T-cell memory formation after mild COVID-19. Overall study context: Among the donors, TCR clusters were largely specific to each donor.

Study-wide results and caveats: Clones contracting across day 15 to 85 had a balanced CD4/CD8 profile; later expanding clones leaned CD4+. CD4+ contracting clones were mainly CM and EM; CD8+ ones, EMRA.

Sequencing was performed on PBMCs or a T cell subset sorted from them (not recorded which). This clonotype was obtained from a man younger than 35 who had mild COVID-19 (a few samples of this study predate the infection). Cell type and time point are not known. This chain links TRBV3-1 with TRBJ2-2; 9 bases map to TRBD2. DNA of the CDR3: TGTGCCAGCACCCCAAGCCAGCGGGGGGCCGGGGAGCTGTTTTTT. This encodes CASTPSQRGAGELFF.